This T cell receptor (beta chain) was captured in a study of blood T cell repertoires in COVID-19. Study overall: Researchers got acute and convalescent COVID-19 samples from the United States, Italy and Spain. The cDNA or gDNA used as material had been derived from T cells, B-cell-depleted T cells, or PBMCs.

Seattle participants joined during active infection and were tracked over time. Trimming pared 2 bases from V and 0 bases from J, leaving 10 bases between. The germline CDR1 and CDR2 sequences are KGHSH and LQKENI. The CDR3 contains 15 residues. Authors' analysis steps: Scientists estimated how many nucleated cells there were by amplifying reference gene primers. Data came from immunoSEQ multiplex PCR; TCRdb stores just in-frame clones and leaves some out. V and J calls and clone size are as listed in that table; D and trimming were resolved from the DNA. Among 50,000 or so clones, 85% to 95% were seen once, and the ten largest hold 1%.

The chain uses TRBV18 and TRBJ1-1, with D perhaps TRBD1 (6 bases). The receptor's source is a man between 60 and 75 years old with COVID-19, enrolled during active disease. Sequenced: peripheral blood. The CDR3 nucleotides are TGTGCCAGCTCACCAGGACAGATTATGAACACTGAAGCTTTCTTT. It specifies CASSPGQIMNTEAFF.